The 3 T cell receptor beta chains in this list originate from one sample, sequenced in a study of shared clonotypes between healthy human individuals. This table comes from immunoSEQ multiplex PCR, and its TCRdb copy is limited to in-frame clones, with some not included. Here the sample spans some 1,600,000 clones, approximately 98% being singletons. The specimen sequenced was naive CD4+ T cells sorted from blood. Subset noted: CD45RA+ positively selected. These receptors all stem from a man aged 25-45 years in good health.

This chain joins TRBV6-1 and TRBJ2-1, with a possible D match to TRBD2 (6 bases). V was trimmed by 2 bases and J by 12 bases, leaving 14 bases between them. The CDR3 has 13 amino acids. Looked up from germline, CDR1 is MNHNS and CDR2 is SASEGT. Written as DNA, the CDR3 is TGTGCCAGCAGTGAAATCGGAGGGCTCCGGCAGTTCTTC. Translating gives CASSEIGGLRQFF.

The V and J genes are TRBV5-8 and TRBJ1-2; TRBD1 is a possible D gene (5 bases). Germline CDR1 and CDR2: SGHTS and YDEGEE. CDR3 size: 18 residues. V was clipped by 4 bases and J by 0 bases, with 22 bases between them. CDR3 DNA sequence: TGTGCCAGCAGCGCCCTTATCCAATCAGGGATCGCTAACTATGGCTACACCTTC. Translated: CASSALIQSGIANYGYTF.

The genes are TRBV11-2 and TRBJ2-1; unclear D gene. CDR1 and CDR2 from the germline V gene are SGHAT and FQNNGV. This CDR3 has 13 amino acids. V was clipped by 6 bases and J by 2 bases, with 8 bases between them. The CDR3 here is CASRITTYNEQFF. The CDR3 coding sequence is TGTGCCAGCAGGATAACTACCTACAATGAGCAGTTCTTC. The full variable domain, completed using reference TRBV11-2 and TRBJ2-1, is EAGVAQSPRYKIIEKRQSVAFWCNPISGHATLYWYQQILGQGPKLLIQFQNNGVVDDSQLPKDRFSAERLKGVDSTLKIQPAKLEDSAVYLCASRITTYNEQFFGPGTRLTVL.